This T cell receptor beta chain originates from a study of blood T cell repertoires in COVID-19. The overall study: PBMCs, B-cell-depleted T cells, or T cells provided the cDNA or gDNA that made up the material.

TCRdb's copy holds only in-frame clones and misses some; the assay was immunoSEQ multiplex PCR. The repertoire has nearly 350,000 clones, about 90% of them found once; the top ten carry around 3.3%. Trimming cost V 5 bases and J 5 bases, with 16 bases left between them. There are 15 residues in the CDR3. Germline V CDR1 and CDR2: SNHLY, FYNNEI. The sequence was collected from a woman between 18 and 29 years old who had recovered from COVID-19. Sequencing was carried out using peripheral blood. The V call is TRBV2, the J call TRBJ2-1; D not certain. CDR3: CASSHIARKNNEQFF. The CDR3 nucleotides are TGTGCCAGCAGTCACATAGCTAGAAAGAACAATGAGCAGTTCTTC.